This note documents a single T cell receptor (beta chain) sequence. This clonotype was seen many times. The clone's antigen remains unknown. Base qualities are not recorded, but no much larger clone differs from it by a single base. Separate amplification of TCR alpha and beta chain libraries was performed from the second PCR step onward. The CMV status of each donor was determined by measuring IFNgamma production from CD4+ T cells after fresh PBMCs had been stimulated overnight with CMV viral lysate. Miltenyi beads were used first to positively select CD4 T cells, and CD8 T cells were then positively selected from the CD4-negative fraction. Cells stained for CD3, CD4, CD8, CD45RA, CD27 and a live/dead dye were sorted on a BD Aria II into four subsets by CD45RA and CD27. The sorting gate for effector memory cells was CD45RA-CD27-, and the sorting gate for EMRA cells was CD45RA+CD27-. Blood came from a few healthy volunteers, each fractionated into CD4 and CD8 T cells and then into four differentiation subsets. About 130 ml of peripheral blood was collected from each donor, and PBMC were isolated by Ficoll-Paque PLUS density-gradient centrifugation. The sorted cells were lysed in RLT buffer, after which RNA was extracted using a Qiagen RNeasy kit and kept at -80 degrees C.

Library prep was done by UMI-ligation and nested PCR. The beta constant-region primer was an equimolar mix of two oligonucleotides covering both TRBC1 and TRBC2. The ligated cDNA went through four rounds of PCR with nested alpha and beta constant-region primers together with the SP2 primer. A single-stranded oligonucleotide carrying the SP2 primer and a 12-nucleotide UMI was ligated to the 3' end of the cDNA by T4 RNA ligase 1. The ligation reaction was incubated at 16°C for roughly 18-24 hours. PCR2 was typically performed as a SYBR Green qPCR and was stopped at a predetermined threshold so that over-amplification was prevented. Every purification after the first one was done using Agencourt AMPure XP magnetic beads. Libraries were quantified by Qubit and checked on a TapeStation, with a main peak expected near 650 bp. Sequencing of the pooled libraries was done on an Illumina MiSeq using v2 2x251 paired-end kits, which typically yielded roughly 0.9-2.1 million reads per sample. Each sample library was pooled at about 4.4 nM, and roughly 5-8% PhiX was included to improve cluster recognition. From the authors' description of their analysis: FASTQ reads processed by Demultiplexor were assigned V and J genes by Decombinator through tag matching that tolerated a single base-pair mismatch. By using UMIs, Collapsinator corrected both sequencing errors and the frequency errors caused by PCR heterogeneity. TCRs were translated and CDR3s were extracted from the conserved cysteine to the FGXG phenylalanine by CDR3Translator, with non-productive sequences being flagged. Repertoires were subsampled to equal numbers of UMI-defined TCRs before Gini, Shannon entropy and inverse Simpson indices were calculated. Within the linear range, a power law was fitted by maximum likelihood to the distributions of clonotype abundance. On one naive CD8 sample, the pipeline and MIGEC gave similar UMI counts, unique TCR numbers and clonal distributions. A set of 7,322 CMV-associated CDR3 sequences, compiled from VDJdb and a published dataset, was used to search the repertoires. The public reads were reprocessed in TCRdb via fastp at Q25 and MiXCR, keeping in-frame beta chains. Under each unique CDR3 protein, matching rows form one entry showing the most common genes and DNA. The V and J calls follow TCRdb's processing rather than the paper's. A total of 8,500 to 10,000 distinct CDR3 sequences appear in this sample, around 5.6% of them only once. The ten largest make up around 53% of the sample.

This sample was included in a study of naive and memory T cell subsets (TCRdb year 2017). In the study overall: The study applied an open-source, UMI-based TCR alpha and beta sequencing pipeline to sorted naive and memory peripheral blood T cell subsets. RNA was DNase-treated and reverse transcribed with TCR constant-region primers, mostly using SuperScript III. The functional CMV T cell responses agreed completely with IgG serology results.

The cysteine opens and the phenylalanine closes a CDR3 of 15 amino acids. Only the CDR3 DNA stays, 45 bases, in frame from base 1. V loses 6 bases, J loses 5 bases, and the germline ends lie 17 bases apart. The germline V gene (reference sequence) gives CDR1 as LNHDA and CDR2 as SQIVND. General findings and caveats noted by the study authors: RNA-based TCR counts may be influenced by expression changes linked to T cell activation and differentiation. Each clonotype was defined as a single alpha or beta chain sequence rather than as a paired alpha/beta receptor. TCR abundance followed a power law with an exponent that was different for naive and memory subsets but consistent across the three individuals. After error correction, over 95% of naive TCR sequences appeared only once, giving much steeper abundance distributions than memory subsets. In both CD4 and CD8 cells, a rise in Gini index and a fall in Shannon and inverse Simpson diversity were observed from naive through CM, EM and EMRA. No ground truth was available to validate the repertoire findings for the naive and memory subsets.

The rearrangement joined TRBV19 to TRBJ1-5; tentative D gene TRBD1, with 5 bases matching. The sample taken for sequencing was CD4+ TEMRA cells from blood. The cell subset or site label corresponds to: effector memory re-expressing CD45RA, CD45RA+ CD27-. This TCR derives from a human donor in good health. CDR3 loop: CASRLGPVGDQPQHF. The base sequence is TGTGCCAGTAGATTGGGTCCTGTGGGGGATCAGCCCCAGCATTTT.